This TCR beta chain appears in the sequencing data of a study of blood T cell repertoires in COVID-19 (dated by TCRdb to the early 2020s). About the study as a whole: The collaborator samples originated in the United States, Italy and Spain and spanned the acute and convalescent phases of COVID-19. Samples came from the ongoing ImmuneRACE study (first 160 participants) plus 1,254 subjects from 6 global collaborators. Subjects who had been exposed to COVID-19, were actively infected with it, or had recovered from it provided the deeply sampled blood TCRbeta repertoires that made up the dataset. Where available, HLA class I and class II types were obtained from metadata supplied by the sample provider rather than from assay-based typing. The repertoires were released in a freely available public database meant as a resource for research on the immune response to SARS-CoV-2. Sample metadata almost always included a de-identified subject ID, COVID-19 status, age in years and sex. The prospective study material was composed of cDNA or gDNA derived from T cells, B-cell-depleted T cells, or PBMCs. Points the paper makes about the study in general: How much clinical and demographic metadata was included differed by source and by participant, and the metadata was provided uncurated.

The immunoSEQ Assay, a bias-controlled multiplex PCR, was used to amplify TCRbeta CDR3 regions from genomic DNA. Under the source paper's analysis protocol: Nucleated cell counts per sample were estimated from amplification of reference gene primers within the assay. Sequence reads were collapsed and filtered to measure the absolute abundance of every unique TCRbeta CDR3 rearrangement. Productive Simpson clonality was computed per sample as the square root of Simpson's diversity index over productive rearrangements. TCRdb holds this immuneACCESS table with in-frame rearrangements only. Some clones are missing; in checked studies, unresolved V genes explain under half, and the rest has no known cause. V and J calls plus clone size are reproduced from that table; the DNA served to infer D and trimming. Across this sample there are approximately 170,000 clones, with approximately 82% seen only once. The top ten clonotypes cover roughly a tenth of the sample.

For this clone: Its antigen remains undetermined. Base-call qualities are not available, and no considerably larger clone is one nucleotide away.

Collaborating institutions collected whole blood in K2EDTA tubes following their own protocols. For TCRbeta analysis, collaborators shipped samples as frozen whole blood, isolated PBMCs, or DNA extracted from either of those sample types. The sequence came from an elderly woman with active or convalescent COVID-19. Sample: peripheral blood.

The CDR3 reads as follows: CAIRGQGFDGYTF. The nucleotides read TGTGCCATCAGAGGACAGGGGTTCGATGGCTACACCTTC. Recombination connected TRBV10-3 to TRBJ1-2; TRBD1 matches 9 bases in the middle. The junction shows trimming of 6 bases on V and 6 bases on J, and the gene matches do not reach 5 bases of it. According to the germline V gene, CDR1 reads ENHRY and CDR2 reads SYGVKD. Its CDR3 holds 13 amino acids, cysteine through phenylalanine. Solely the CDR3 DNA is kept, with 39 bases framed from the first base.